This T cell receptor beta chain comes out of a study of blood T cell repertoires in COVID-19. Across the study: The origin of the acute and convalescent COVID-19 samples was the United States, Italy and Spain.

The germline V gene encodes CDR1 GTSNPN and CDR2 SVGIG (reference sequence). The CDR3 sequence is 14 residues long. Trimming removed 8 bases from V and 4 bases from J, with 19 bases in between. The data were produced by immunoSEQ multiplex PCR, yet TCRdb's version contains in-frame clones alone and is incomplete. The sample includes about 190,000 clones, about nine tenths of them seen just once. The chain couples TRBV30 to TRBJ2-3; a weak D match, TRBD2 (7 bases). This TCR was sampled from a man aged 25 to 40 with acute or convalescent COVID-19. Sample: peripheral blood. Written as DNA, the CDR3 is TGTGCCCGGGGACCGGGGGGCAGCGCAGATACGCAGTATTTT. Its protein is CARGPGGSADTQYF. The full variable domain, in which reference TRBV30 and TRBJ2-3 provide the parts outside the CDR3, is SQTIHQWPATLVQPVGSPLSLECTVEGTSNPNLYWYRQAAGRGLQLLFYSVGIGQISSEVPQNLSASRPQDRQFILSSKKLLLSDSGFYLCARGPGGSADTQYFGPGTRLTVL.